A selection of T cell receptor beta chains follows, all from one sample in a study of blood T cell repertoires in COVID-19. Some clones are missing from TCRdb's copy, which holds only in-frame ones; the method was immunoSEQ multiplex PCR. The sample records roughly 230,000 clones, around 83% being singletons. The sample consisted of peripheral blood. The receptors stem from a woman in her fifties or sixties with acute or convalescent COVID-19. CDR3s include the opening cysteine and the closing phenylalanine or tryptophan. D genes are given only for firm matches. For some rows the clone size is stated as once, few or many, or as a class when expanded; others skip it.

CDR3 DNA | CDR3 protein | D gene | J gene | V gene | clone size
TGTGCCACCGCCGGGACAGGCGAAGGCTACACCTTC | CATAGTGEGYTF | TRBD1 | TRBJ1-2 | TRBV10-3 | .
TGTGCCAGCAGTTACCCAATACTAGCGGGGGCTATCCCCTGGAAAGAGACCCAGTACTTC | CASSYPILAGAIPWKETQYF | TRBD2 | TRBJ2-5 | TRBV6-2/TRBV6-3 | .
TGTGCCAGCAGTCGGGACACCCTCAATGAGCAGTTCTTC | CASSRDTLNEQFF | . | TRBJ2-1 | TRBV3-1/TRBV3-2 | .
TGTGCCAGCAGTTGGTCGGGACTCCTATCACCCCTCCACTTT | CASSWSGLLSPLHF | . | TRBJ1-6 | TRBV6-2/TRBV6-3 | .
TGTGCCAGCAGGATGACAGGGGGCGTTCAGCCCCAGCATTTT | CASRMTGGVQPQHF | TRBD1 | TRBJ1-5 | TRBV27 | .
TGCGCCAGCAGCCCTTGGGGCGGAGCCTCCTACGAGCAGTACTTC | CASSPWGGASYEQYF | . | TRBJ2-7 | TRBV4-1 | .
TGTGCCAGCAGACAGGGAGAAACCGGGGAGCTGTTTTTT | CASRQGETGELFF | . | TRBJ2-2 | TRBV12-3/TRBV12-4 | .
TGTGCCAGCAGCCCGAGTACGGGGTCTAACTATGGCTACACCTTC | CASSPSTGSNYGYTF | . | TRBJ1-2 | TRBV7-8 | many
TGTGCCAGTAGTAAGCGGGAGGCCGGAGGGAAAAACATTCAGTACTTC | CASSKREAGGKNIQYF | TRBD2 | TRBJ2-4 | TRBV19 | .
TGTGCCAGCAGCCCCCCTTTGGGGGGAATCGATTCACCCCTCCACTTT | CASSPPLGGIDSPLHF | . | TRBJ1-6 | TRBV6-2/TRBV6-3 | .
TGTGCCAGCAGCTTCAAGCGGGAGGTGGGCAATGAGCAGTTCTTC | CASSFKREVGNEQFF | TRBD2 | TRBJ2-1 | TRBV13 | .
TGTGCCAGCAGCTCCACAGGGAGCCATCAGCCCCAGCATTTT | CASSSTGSHQPQHF | . | TRBJ1-5 | TRBV7-2 | .
TGTGCCAGCAGCCACTTCACCGGGACAGCGAATGAAAAACTGTTTTTT | CASSHFTGTANEKLFF | TRBD1 | TRBJ1-4 | TRBV7-9 | .
TGTGCCAGCAGCCGCGGACAGGGTAAAACTGAAGCTTTCTTT | CASSRGQGKTEAFF | TRBD1 | TRBJ1-1 | TRBV27 | .
TGTGCCAGCAGCCTAGGGGACAGGGAAGCTTTCTTT | CASSLGDREAFF | TRBD1 | TRBJ1-1 | TRBV7-8 | few
TGCGCCAGCAGCCAATCGCAGGGCAATGAGCAGTTCTTC | CASSQSQGNEQFF | . | TRBJ2-1 | TRBV4-3 | .
TGTGCCACCAGTGACCGGGACAGCCGAAGCACAGATACGCAGTATTTT | CATSDRDSRSTDTQYF | TRBD1 | TRBJ2-3 | TRBV24-1 | .
TGTGCCAGCAGCGCCTCCGGGACCGGGGGGACTGAAGCTTTCTTT | CASSASGTGGTEAFF | . | TRBJ1-1 | TRBV11-2 | .
TGTGCCAGCAGGATGGGACAGGGCTTTGAAAAACTGTTTTTT | CASRMGQGFEKLFF | TRBD1 | TRBJ1-4 | TRBV28 | .
TGTGCCACCGGCGGGCCAGGGGGACTCTTAAATGGCTACACCTTC | CATGGPGGLLNGYTF | TRBD1 | TRBJ1-2 | TRBV9 | .
TGCGCCAGCAGCCAACAACTAGCGGGGGGCCCCGATACGCAGTATTTT | CASSQQLAGGPDTQYF | TRBD2 | TRBJ2-3 | TRBV4-1 | .
TGTGCCAGTAGTATCATCCCGACAGGGACTAGCAATCAGCCCCAGCATTTT | CASSIIPTGTSNQPQHF | TRBD1 | TRBJ1-5 | TRBV19 | .
TGTGCCAGCAGGGCAAGCGTGTCGACAGGGAAATCTTTCATCCTATCCAACTATGGCTACACCTTC | CASRASVSTGKSFILSNYGYTF | TRBD1 | TRBJ1-2 | TRBV3-1/TRBV3-2 | .
TGTGCCAGCTCATCCATGAACACTGAAGCTTTCTTT | CASSSMNTEAFF | . | TRBJ1-1 | TRBV18 | few
TGTGCCAGTAGCCTTCCAGGGGGGAGAACCTACGAGCAGTACTTC | CASSLPGGRTYEQYF | . | TRBJ2-7 | TRBV28 | .
TGTGCCAGCAGCGTGACAGGGGGCGGCGGGGCCAACGTCCTGACTTTC | CASSVTGGGGANVLTF | TRBD1 | TRBJ2-6 | TRBV7-3 | .